The clone carrying this T cell receptor beta chain was counted only a few times. Its specificity is unknown. Through a sample-barcoded 5' primer and a J-beta primer mix, a second PCR was run for roughly 6 to 12 cycles. Unique molecular identifiers of 12 random nucleotides labeled each cDNA. From the 5' RACE reads, TCRdb called clonotypes with MiXCR, one entry per CDR3 protein. The sample contains about 1.7 million distinct CDR3 sequences, about 28% of which appear only once. Every donor provided around 9.5 milliliters of peripheral blood. The CDR3 extends over 15 amino acids. Germline values: CDR1 SGDLS, CDR2 YYNGEE. The V and J ends lost 4 bases and 2 bases, in that order; junction bases with no gene match: 8. This record comes from a study of blood T cells in healthy people across ages. Whole-study findings and limits: A strong correlation between TCR beta diversity and naive T cell percentage was seen.

Material: blood. This clonotype originated in a woman in her thirties in good health. This chain links TRBV9 with TRBJ2-7, with 8 nucleotides matching TRBD1. Written as DNA, the CDR3 is TGTGCCAGCAGCCAATTCACAGGGGGGCCCTACGAGCAGTACTTC. Translation gives CASSQFTGGPYEQYF.